This T cell receptor (beta chain) was identified in a study of early stage breast cancer tumors. This clone was picked up one time. No antigen is known for it. Only in-frame clones appear in the TCRdb table, and some are missing; sequencing was by immunoSEQ multiplex PCR. The data contain approximately 30,000 clones, 80% of them singletons. The CDR3 covers 15 residues. Germline loops: CDR1 MNHNS, CDR2 SASEGT. With 9 bases removed from V and 4 bases from J, the gap between germline ends came to 20 bases. General study findings and limits: Functional markers like CD4, CD8 and FOXP3 were missed in bulk sequencing.

The receptor was isolated from a person aged 55 to 69 with breast cancer. The chain links TRBV6-1 to TRBJ2-3; possibly TRBD1 for D (7 bases). The specimen sequenced was blood. The CDR3: CASSTGQGGPDTQYF. The CDR3 bases are TGTGCCAGTTCCACCGGGCAGGGGGGCCCAGATACGCAGTATTTT.